This T cell receptor (beta chain) was captured by sequencing in a study of T cells in Graves' hyperthyroidism and ophthalmopathy (dated by TCRdb to between 2018 and 2021). In the study overall: Peripheral blood samples were taken at the time of initial diagnosis, prior to any treatment. Whether ophthalmopathy could be predicted prospectively was tested in an independent validation cohort made up of 18 hyperthyroidism patients plus 17 patients who later progressed to ophthalmopathy. To identify TCR V-J signatures that set the groups apart, the researchers used a discovery cohort of about a hundred patients, made up of roughly 45 with Graves' ophthalmopathy and about 59 with stable Graves' hyperthyroidism. The 100 or so discovery patients were randomly split 7:3 into training and test sets. Following sampling, methimazole starting at 30 mg daily was given to hyperthyroidism patients, and high-dose intravenous methylprednisolone was given to ophthalmopathy patients. TCR Vbeta CDR3 sequencing of approximately 140 peripheral blood samples (43 ophthalmopathy, about 74 hyperthyroidism and around 17 progressor patients) is reported in the paper. In six Graves' hyperthyroidism patients, the study also compared T-cell repertoires from thyroid tissue with T-cell repertoires from blood. Study-level results and caveats: Sample size was not statistically predetermined, and blinding of investigators to group allocation was not performed. Ophthalmopathy was separated from stable hyperthyroidism by a 13 V-J signature model, with about 88% sensitivity and 81% to 82% specificity obtained in cross-validation and 80%/75% obtained in testing. Most expanded thyroid clonotypes (frequency above 0.001) were also detected in blood, a finding suggesting that blood repertoires may reflect thyroid immune responses. In validation, the model predicted progression to ophthalmopathy with just under 71% sensitivity and 72.22% specificity, a median of about 6 months before onset.

The TCR beta CDR3 regions were amplified from the RNA transcripts. A first-round RT-PCR of the TCR CDR3 used the HTBI primer set with the Qiagen OneStep RT-PCR kit. Libraries were constructed in a second round of multiplex PCR, after which size selection and purification were carried out. Libraries were sequenced paired-end with 100 bp reads on an Illumina HiSeq2000. Under the source paper's analysis protocol: SOAPnuke was used to process the raw data, removing reads that contained adapters or uncalled bases, had a mean Phred below 15, or lacked an exact match to the constant primer or identifier. High-quality paired reads were merged with COPE v1.2.5, and unique nucleotide sequences were defined as clonotypes. MiTCR v1.1 was used to align clonotypes to the IMGT TRBV, TRBD and TRBJ reference segments. Analysis was restricted to V-J combinations with a frequency above 0.0001, which covered roughly 99% of repertoires. A TCS score was defined as the ratio of F50 (clonal expansion) to E x V (chaos), with BLOSUM62-based TCRdist applied between CDR3 peptides within each V-J. Welch's t-statistics and random forest reduced fewer than 600 V-J features to roughly 13, which were used in a naive Bayes classifier (R e1071). TCRdb reprocessing: public reads trimmed at Q25 with fastp, clones called with MiXCR, in-frame beta chains kept. Every distinct CDR3 protein forms one entry, paired with its most common genes and DNA. Clone size and V and J calls follow TCRdb, not the original study. For this sample the table gives about 350,000 distinct CDR3 sequences, of which roughly an eighth were detected only once. Of the sample, approximately 35% is held by the ten largest clones.

Trimming takes 0 bases from V and 6 bases from J, and the germline ends sit 15 bases apart. The CDR3 has 15 amino acids, counting the end cysteine and phenylalanine. The CDR3 DNA has 45 bases and is translated from base 1. The sample holds a few counts of this clonotype. Its antigen has not been determined. The record has no base qualities; no much larger clone is one base away. Moderately to severely active disease, a Clinical Activity Score of at least 3, a NOSPECS grade of at least 4, and a duration under 3 months were present in ophthalmopathy patients. Exclusion was applied to patients with uncontrolled infections, other autoimmune diseases, pregnancy or lactation. Clinical symptoms, serum thyroxine and TRAb, thyroid ultrasound, and orbital computed tomography formed the basis for the diagnoses. Ficoll-Paque density gradient centrifugation was used to isolate PBMCs from 8.5 to 10 ml of fresh peripheral blood. Total RNA was extracted with Trizol reagent, and quality was checked on an Agilent 2100 Bioanalyzer.

The specimen was blood. The clonotype was recovered from a middle-aged woman with Graves' ophthalmopathy. Rearrangement joined TRBV12-3 or TRBV12-4 to TRBJ2-7; the best D guess is TRBD2, with 5 bases matching. The CDR3 protein is CASSLAPGNLREQYF. The DNA is as follows: TGTGCCAGCAGTTTAGCGCCGGGAAATCTACGCGAGCAGTACTTC.